The sequence of this T cell receptor beta chain was determined in a study of regulatory T cells in long-lasting Graves disease. Investigators prepared the TCR beta libraries by applying iRepertoire HTBI primers and Arm-PCR of CDR3 regions. MiXCR, run by TCRdb on the multiplex PCR reads, gives a single entry per CDR3 protein. This table has about 220,000 distinct CDR3 sequences, roughly a fifth appearing once. Time point in this sample: newly diagnosed GD, antithyroid drugs for less than 3 months. Extracted RNA from PBMCs served as the source of the TCR library. This clonotype has ten or more counts. These sequences were also reported in another study, on T cells in Graves' hyperthyroidism and ophthalmopathy.

The sequence came from a woman aged 25 to 45 with Graves disease. Sequenced material: peripheral blood mononuclear cells (PBMCs), taken at new diagnosis, from a patient treated with antithyroid drugs.

CDR3 region: CASSLPRDRNTEAFF. Written as DNA, the CDR3 is TGTGCCAGCAGCTTACCCCGGGACAGAAACACTGAAGCTTTCTTT. This chain uses TRBV7-9 with TRBJ1-1, with 7 nucleotides matching TRBD1. Trimming cost V 2 bases and J 2 bases; bases outside gene matches: 5. This CDR3 region has 15 residues. CDR1 is SEHNR and CDR2 is FQNEAQ in the germline V gene (reference sequence).